The 20 T cell receptor beta chains listed next were all sequenced from one sample in a study of T cell responses to AZD1222 COVID-19 vaccine. Generated by immunoSEQ multiplex PCR, the TCRdb table keeps only in-frame clones and is missing some. This table has about 180,000 clones, roughly nine tenths appearing once. The sequences come from peripheral blood, collected on day 0 of AZD1222 vaccination. All receptors derive from an adult in good health.

This clone was counted once. The chain combines TRBV9 with TRBJ2-2, with D unclear. V was clipped by 0 bases and J by 4 bases, with 10 bases between them. This CDR3 comprises 15 residues. The V gene's germline CDR1 is SGDLS and CDR2 YYNGEE. The CDR3 reads CASSVAPDLTGELFF. As DNA, the CDR3 is TGTGCCAGCAGCGTAGCGCCGGACCTCACCGGGGAGCTGTTTTTT.

This clone was seen a single time. This chain connects TRBV5-5 to TRBJ2-2; 9 nucleotides agree with TRBD1. There are 17 residues in the CDR3. The V and J ends lost 4 bases and 3 bases, in that order; junction bases with no gene match: 10. CDR1 and CDR2 (germline): SGHKS, YYEKEE (reference sequence). CDR3 amino acids: CASSPWDRESHTGELFF. The CDR3 nucleotides are TGTGCCAGCAGCCCCTGGGACAGGGAGTCCCACACCGGGGAGCTGTTTTTT.

V gene TRBV7-2 combines with J gene TRBJ2-3; unclear D gene. Germline V CDR1 and CDR2: SGHTA, FQGNSA. The CDR3 is 14 amino acids. Trimming cost V 2 bases and J 0 bases, with 6 bases left between them. DNA of the CDR3: TGTGCCAGCAGCTTAATCGGGAGCACAGATACGCAGTATTTT. Translation gives CASSLIGSTDTQYF.

This clone was observed a few times. The genes are TRBV7-2 and TRBJ2-7; 7 nucleotides align to TRBD1. CDR3 length: 13 amino acids. From germline, CDR1 is SGHTA and CDR2 FQGNSA. V dropped 5 bases and J dropped 1; count of bases not matched to a gene: 2. CDR3 sequence: CASSEDRSYEQYF. The CDR3 nucleotides are TGTGCCAGCAGCGAGGACAGGTCCTACGAGCAGTACTTC.

The chain links TRBV10-1 to TRBJ2-1, with 11 bases lining up with TRBD1. CDR1 and CDR2 from the germline V gene are WNHNN and SYGVQD (reference sequence). V was clipped by 4 bases and J by 10 bases; unmatched bases: 9. The CDR3 totals 15 residues. The DNA of the CDR3 is TGCGCCAGCAGTGCCCCGGGACAGGGGGAAGGAGAGCAGTTCTTC. Residues: CASSAPGQGEGEQFF.

This chain joins TRBV30 and TRBJ1-2; 8 bases map to TRBD1. CDR3 length: 16 residues. Germline V gene data show CDR1 as GTSNPN and CDR2 as SVGIG (reference sequence). With 4 bases clipped from V and 5 bases from J, the junction kept 15 bases outside the gene matches. The CDR3 loop reads CAWIRSPGQAPYGYTF. DNA of the CDR3: TGTGCCTGGATCCGTTCCCCGGGACAGGCGCCGTATGGCTACACCTTC.

V gene TRBV7-6 combines with J gene TRBJ1-3; 7 bases fit TRBD1. The CDR3 covers 16 residues. The germline gives CDR1 SGHVS, CDR2 FNYEAQ. The J segment lost 2 bases and the V segment lost 5 bases, leaving 9 bases of the junction unmatched. The CDR3 DNA reads TGTGCCAGCAGCCCCAGGGGGGGGATCGCTGGAAACACCATATATTTT. Amino acids: CASSPRGGIAGNTIYF.

The J gene is TRBJ2-2, the V gene TRBV5-4, with 8 bases lining up with TRBD1. The CDR3 has 15 residues. V dropped 2 bases and J dropped 3; count of bases not matched to a gene: 3. Germline V gene data show CDR1 as SGHNT and CDR2 as YYREEE (reference sequence). In nucleotides, the CDR3 is TGTGCCAGCAGCTTCCAGGGGGCGGACACCGGGGAGCTGTTTTTT. Translated: CASSFQGADTGELFF.

CDR3: CATRGQGASETQYF. CDR3 nucleotide sequence: TGTGCCACCCGGGGGCAGGGGGCATCGGAGACCCAGTACTTC. This rearrangement joins TRBV19 to TRBJ2-5, with 8 bases lining up with TRBD1. From germline, CDR1 is LNHDA and CDR2 SQIVND (reference sequence). The CDR3 has 14 residues. V was clipped by 10 bases and J by 5 bases; unmatched bases: 12. Full variable domain (remainder filled in from reference TRBV19 and TRBJ2-5): DGGITQSPKYLFRKEGQNVTLSCEQNLNHDAMYWYRQDPGQGLRLIYYSQIVNDFQKGDIAEGYSVSREKKESFPLTVTSAQKNPTAFYLCATRGQGASETQYFGPGTRLLVL.

This rearrangement joins TRBV6-1 to TRBJ2-1; TRBD2 might be the D (5 bases). The ends were cut back, 4 bases at V and 6 bases at J, with 19 bases in the middle. Per germline, CDR1 MNHNS and CDR2 SASEGT. The CDR3 has 16 residues. CDR3 in amino acids: CASSVYQTGGPNEQFF. CDR3 in DNA: TGTGCCAGCAGTGTCTACCAGACGGGCGGGCCCAATGAGCAGTTCTTC.

V is TRBV19 and J is TRBJ1-4; D gene ambiguous. From germline, CDR1 is LNHDA and CDR2 SQIVND (reference sequence). CDR3 length: 14 residues. The V gene lost 5 bases and the J gene lost 7 bases, with 14 bases spanning the gap. The CDR3, as DNA: TGTGCCAGTAGTTCAGGACGGTGGGGTGAAAAACTGTTTTTT. Translated: CASSSGRWGEKLFF. Complete variable domain (other parts from reference TRBV19 and TRBJ1-4): DGGITQSPKYLFRKEGQNVTLSCEQNLNHDAMYWYRQDPGQGLRLIYYSQIVNDFQKGDIAEGYSVSREKKESFPLTVTSAQKNPTAFYLCASSSGRWGEKLFFGSGTQLSVL.

This clone was recorded once. The chain joins TRBV10-2 to TRBJ1-6; possible D gene TRBD1, 5 bases. Germline-derived CDR1 and CDR2 are WSHSY and SAAADI. This CDR3 spans 15 amino acids. With 4 bases removed from V and 7 bases from J, the gap between germline ends came to 14 bases. CDR3 region: CASSGRGGGNSPLHF. The CDR3 DNA reads as TGCGCCAGCAGTGGAAGGGGTGGAGGGAATTCACCCCTCCACTTT.

The chain carries TRBV19 and TRBJ2-1; TRBD1 agrees at 10 bases. The CDR3 spans 16 residues. V shed 5 bases, J shed 6 bases, and the junction held 10 bases outside the gene matches. From germline, CDR1 is LNHDA and CDR2 SQIVND (reference sequence). The CDR3 reads CASSSPGQGSRNEQFF. The CDR3 nucleotides read TGTGCCAGTAGTTCGCCGGGACAGGGGAGCCGCAATGAGCAGTTCTTC.

The rearrangement links TRBV5-1 to TRBJ2-5, with 10 bases matching TRBD1. V was clipped by 4 bases and J by 3 bases; unmatched bases: 3. This CDR3 region has 14 residues. From germline, CDR1 is SGHRS and CDR2 YFSETQ. The CDR3 nucleotides are TGCGCCAGCAGCCTGACAGGGGGCAAAGAGACCCAGTACTTC. This codes for CASSLTGGKETQYF.

This clone was recorded only once. V gene TRBV6-5 combines with J gene TRBJ2-3, with 9 bases identical to TRBD2. Germline V gene sequence: CDR1 MNHEY, CDR2 SVGAGI. Unmatched junction bases numbered 10, after V lost 4 bases and J lost 5 bases. The CDR3 loop spans 16 amino acids. CDR3 DNA: TGTGCCAGCAGTTTCGGAGCGGGGGGCCGGGGAGATACGCAGTATTTT. Translated: CASSFGAGGRGDTQYF.

The chain employs TRBV5-4 and TRBJ2-1; possibly TRBD1 for D (5 bases). This CDR3 has 15 residues. The ends were cut back, 2 bases at V and 1 base at J, with 10 bases in the middle. Germline lookup yields CDR1 SGHNT and CDR2 YYREEE (reference sequence). CDR3 DNA sequence: TGTGCCAGCAGCTTTAAATCAGGGTCCTACAATGAGCAGTTCTTC. Translating gives CASSFKSGSYNEQFF. Complete variable domain (other parts from reference TRBV5-4 and TRBJ2-1): ETGVTQSPTHLIKTRGQQVTLRCSSQSGHNTVSWYQQALGQGPQFIFQYYREEENGRGNFPPRFSGLQFPNYSSELNVNALELDDSALYLCASSFKSGSYNEQFFGPGTRLTVL.

This chain uses TRBV28 with TRBJ1-4; perhaps TRBD1 as D (6 bases). The CDR3 is 16 amino acids. Germline V gene data show CDR1 as MDHEN and CDR2 as SYDVKM. V lost 8 bases and J lost 0, with 16 bases in between. The CDR3 DNA sequence: TGTGCCAGCCTCAAGGGGGGATTCGCAACTAATGAAAAACTGTTTTTT. As protein: CASLKGGFATNEKLFF.

This chain joins TRBV7-2 and TRBJ1-5, with D possibly TRBD1 on 6 matching bases. The CDR3 length is 16 residues. V lost 2 bases to trimming and J lost 6 bases, with 17 bases between them. Germline V gives CDR1 SGHTA, CDR2 FQGNSA. The CDR3 DNA reads as TGTGCCAGCAGCTTATCCTCGGAGGGGGTGGGTCAGCCCCAGCATTTT. Its translation: CASSLSSEGVGQPQHF.

V and J are TRBV28 and TRBJ1-4, with a tentative D call TRBD1 (5 bases). The germline V gene has CDR1 MDHEN and CDR2 SYDVKM. The CDR3 is 15 amino acids. Trimming removed 6 bases from V and 7 bases from J, with 18 bases in between. The CDR3 DNA is TGTGCCAGCAGACTACCGGGACCCAGCTTTGAAAAACTGTTTTTT. Translating gives CASRLPGPSFEKLFF.

The chain recombines TRBV2 with TRBJ1-6; D is undetermined. V was shortened by 7 bases and J by 7 bases, with 11 bases between the two germline ends. The CDR3 runs 13 residues. The germline V gene encodes CDR1 SNHLY and CDR2 FYNNEI. CDR3 nucleotide sequence: TGTGCCAGCACCCCGAGGAGGAATTCACCCCTCCACTTT. Its translation is CASTPRRNSPLHF.